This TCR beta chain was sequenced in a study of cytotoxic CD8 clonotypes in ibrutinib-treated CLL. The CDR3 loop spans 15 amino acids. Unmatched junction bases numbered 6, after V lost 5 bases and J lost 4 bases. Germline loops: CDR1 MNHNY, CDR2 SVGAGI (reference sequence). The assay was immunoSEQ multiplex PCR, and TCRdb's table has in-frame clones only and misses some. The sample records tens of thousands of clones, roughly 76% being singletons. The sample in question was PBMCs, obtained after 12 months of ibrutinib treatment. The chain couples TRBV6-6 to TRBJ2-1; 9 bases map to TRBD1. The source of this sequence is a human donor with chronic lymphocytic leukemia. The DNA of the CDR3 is TGTGCCAGCAGTCCCCCGGGACAGGGTTACAATGAGCAGTTCTTC. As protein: CASSPPGQGYNEQFF.